This is a list of T cell receptor beta chains from one sample in a study of T-cell reconstitution after alpha-beta-depleted transplantation in children. TCRdb reprocessed the PCR reads with MiXCR, giving one entry per CDR3 protein. The sample shows hundreds of thousands of distinct CDR3 sequences, 10% to 15% of them seen only once. Material: PBMCs, obtained before TCRalphabeta/CD19-depleted stem cell transplant. Receptor source: a girl aged 2-15 years with congenital amegakaryocytic thrombocytopenia, due to receive a stem cell transplant. Each CDR3 is given with its conserved first and last residue. Each record gives: clone size, CDR3 length, D gene, V gene, J gene, CDR3 DNA, CDR3 protein. D genes are given only for firm matches. Rows give clone size only sometimes, using once, few, many, or a class for an expanded clone.

many	17	TRBD2	TRBV7-8	TRBJ2-4	TGTGCCAGCAGCAAAGGACTAGAGGGTCTATCCAAAAACATTCAGTACTTC	CASSKGLEGLSKNIQYF
.	15	TRBD2	TRBV20-1	TRBJ2-1	TGCAGTGCTAGTGGTCTAGCGGGAGGGGAGCGTGAGCAGTTCTTC	CSASGLAGGEREQFF
many	10	TRBD2	TRBV5-6	TRBJ2-3	TGTGCCAGAGGTTTTGGCGGGAGTGACTTT	CARGFGGSDF
many	13	TRBD2	TRBV9	TRBJ2-4	TGTGCCAGCAGCGTAGCTGGGAGGGACATTCAGTACTTC	CASSVAGRDIQYF
.	16	.	TRBV18	TRBJ2-7	TGTGCCAGCTCACCCTTTAGCGGAGGACTCTCCTACGAGCAGTACTTC	CASSPFSGGLSYEQYF
few	13	.	TRBV19	TRBJ2-1	TGTGCCAGTTCCTCGCGGGATGTAAGTGAGCAGTTCTTC	CASSSRDVSEQFF
many	13	TRBD2	TRBV7-3	TRBJ2-1	TGTGCCAGCAGTAGCGGGAGGGAAAATGAGCAGTTCTTC	CASSSGRENEQFF
.	13	.	TRBV30	TRBJ2-7	TGTGCCTGGAGGAGATGGGGTCCGGTCGAGCAGTACTTC	CAWRRWGPVEQYF
.	13	.	TRBV11-2	TRBJ2-1	TGTGCCAGCAAGTCCCCTAGCGTTTATGAGCAGTTCTTC	CASKSPSVYEQFF
many	16	.	TRBV5-1	TRBJ1-1	TGCGCCAGCAGTTGGCCGGGAGGCCCTATGAACACTGAAGCTTTCTTT	CASSWPGGPMNTEAFF
few	13	.	TRBV30	TRBJ1-2	TGTGCCTGGACTCCAGGAATTAACTATGGCTACACCTTC	CAWTPGINYGYTF
few	16	TRBD1	TRBV4-1	TRBJ1-6	TGCGCCAGCAGCCAAGTGAGGGGGCCTACTGGTTCACCCCTCCACTTT	CASSQVRGPTGSPLHF
many	12	.	TRBV29-1	TRBJ2-3	TGCAGCGCCCTTCACAGCACAGATACGCAGTATTTT	CSALHSTDTQYF
many	14	.	TRBV6-2/TRBV6-3	TRBJ2-3	TGTGCCAGCAGTTGGTCCCTCTCGAAGGTTGCGCAGTATTTT	CASSWSLSKVAQYF
few	17	TRBD1	TRBV20-1	TRBJ1-6	TGCAGTGCTAGACGACAGGGTGGGAGCTCCTATAATTCACCCCTCCACTTT	CSARRQGGSSYNSPLHF
many	16	.	TRBV15	TRBJ2-1	TGTGCCACCAGCAGAGACCCTGATTCCTCCTACAATGAGCAGTTCTTC	CATSRDPDSSYNEQFF
many	17	.	TRBV21-1	TRBJ2-7	TGTGCCAGCAGCAAAAGTAGGGCCAAAGCGCTATCCTACGAGCAGTACTTC	CASSKSRAKALSYEQYF
.	13	.	TRBV6-6	TRBJ2-4	TGTGCCAGCAGTGACCCGGCGGGACACATTCAGTACTTC	CASSDPAGHIQYF
.	15	.	TRBV9	TRBJ2-5	TGTGCCAGCAGCGCTCGGGGGACGGCCCAAGAGACCCAGTACTTC	CASSARGTAQETQYF
.	15	.	TRBV7-9	TRBJ2-5	TGTGCCAGCTGCTTATGGGGTCAGAGGCAAGAGACCCAGTACTTC	CASCLWGQRQETQYF
many	16	.	TRBV12-3/TRBV12-4	TRBJ2-5	TGTGCCAGCAGTCCTCAGGGAGTTGGGCTGCAAGAGACCCAGTACTTC	CASSPQGVGLQETQYF
.	12	TRBD1	TRBV29-1	TRBJ2-3	TGCAGCGTTTGGACAGGGGGCGGAGGGCAGTATTTT	CSVWTGGGGQYF
.	16	.	TRBV5-5	TRBJ2-1	TGTGCCAGCAGCTTCCTCGGCGACAGGAATCGGTATGAGCAGTTCTTC	CASSFLGDRNRYEQFF
many	12	.	TRBV10-3	TRBJ1-3	TGTGCCATCGCAGGGGATGGAAACACCATATATTTT	CAIAGDGNTIYF
few	15	TRBD1	TRBV5-1	TRBJ2-1	TGCGCCAGCAGCTTATTACAGGGGAAGGGCAATGAGCAGTTCTTC	CASSLLQGKGNEQFF
many	14	.	TRBV20-1	TRBJ2-3	TGCAGTGCTATGCGATCTTACCCGACAGATACGCAGTATTTT	CSAMRSYPTDTQYF
.	12	.	TRBV6-5	TRBJ1-1	TGTGCCAGCAGTTCTGTGCAGGGTGAAGCTTTCTTT	CASSSVQGEAFF
few	16	TRBD2	TRBV7-2	TRBJ2-7	TGTGCCAGCAGCTTATCATCCGGGAGGACCTCCTACGAGCAGTACTTC	CASSLSSGRTSYEQYF
.	15	TRBD1	TRBV6-1	TRBJ2-7	TGTGCCAGCAGAACGCCACGGACAGGGGAATACGAGCAGTACTTC	CASRTPRTGEYEQYF
few	16	TRBD2	TRBV7-9	TRBJ2-3	TGTGCCAGCAGCCCCCGAGTGCGGGAGAGCACAGATACGCAGTATTTT	CASSPRVRESTDTQYF
.	13	TRBD1	TRBV2	TRBJ1-1	TGTGCCGGCAGGGACAGGGGGCACACTGAAGCTTTCTTT	CAGRDRGHTEAFF
few	14	TRBD1	TRBV20-1	TRBJ1-5	TGCAGTGCCCGGGACAGCTTTAGCAATCAGCCCCAGCATTTT	CSARDSFSNQPQHF
many	15	.	TRBV15	TRBJ1-2	TGTGCCACCAGCAGAGACAGATCAGGGTCCTATGGCTACACCTTC	CATSRDRSGSYGYTF
.	16	.	TRBV12-5	TRBJ2-2	TGTGCTAGTGGTGGGGACAAGTTCGCGAACACCGGGGAGCTGTTTTTT	CASGGDKFANTGELFF
many	17	TRBD2	TRBV5-6	TRBJ2-1	TGTGCCAGCAGCTCCATTGAACTAGCGGGAGTCTTCGATGAGCAGTTCTTC	CASSSIELAGVFDEQFF
few	17	TRBD2	TRBV2	TRBJ2-3	TGTGCCAGCAGGGGGGGACTAGCGGGCGGCTACACAGATACGCAGTATTTT	CASRGGLAGGYTDTQYF
.	14	TRBD2	TRBV4-1	TRBJ2-1	TGCGCCAGCACCATAGCGGGGGGCCACAATGAGCAGTTCTTC	CASTIAGGHNEQFF
many	14	.	TRBV20-1	TRBJ2-2	TGCAGTGCTAGAGAGGGACAGAACACCGGGGAGCTGTTTTTT	CSAREGQNTGELFF
few	16	.	TRBV5-1	TRBJ2-1	TGCGCCAGCAGCTTGGGGAGGGGGCCTTTATACAATGAGCAGTTCTTC	CASSLGRGPLYNEQFF
.	13	TRBD1	TRBV20-1	TRBJ1-4	TGCAGTGCCCCCGGGACAGCTAATGAAAAACTGTTTTTT	CSAPGTANEKLFF
many	11	.	TRBV12-3/TRBV12-4	TRBJ2-1	TGTGCCAGCAGTGATAGACTGGAGCAGTTCTTC	CASSDRLEQFF
many	15	TRBD2	TRBV20-1	TRBJ2-1	TGCAGTGCTCGAAATGTAGCGGGATGGGACAATGAGCAGTTCTTC	CSARNVAGWDNEQFF
many	11	.	TRBV12-3/TRBV12-4	TRBJ2-1	TGTGCCAGCAGTTTCATGAATGAGCAGTTCTTC	CASSFMNEQFF